The source of this TCR beta chain is a study of shared T cell receptors in the human thymus. The germline gives CDR1 MGHRA, CDR2 YSYEKL. J lost 1 base, V lost 3 bases, and 7 bases had no gene match. The CDR3 has 17 amino acids. The assay was immunoSEQ multiplex PCR, and TCRdb's table has in-frame clones only and misses some. The table shows around 340,000 clones, with approximately 95% occurring only once. This TCR was sampled from a human donor. J is TRBJ2-3 and V is TRBV4-1; 10 bases map to TRBD1. Sequencing was done on a sample of thymocytes. The CDR3 loop reads CASSQSPGTGGTDTQYF. CDR3 DNA: TGCGCCAGCAGCCAGAGCCCCGGGACAGGGGGCACAGATACGCAGTATTTT.